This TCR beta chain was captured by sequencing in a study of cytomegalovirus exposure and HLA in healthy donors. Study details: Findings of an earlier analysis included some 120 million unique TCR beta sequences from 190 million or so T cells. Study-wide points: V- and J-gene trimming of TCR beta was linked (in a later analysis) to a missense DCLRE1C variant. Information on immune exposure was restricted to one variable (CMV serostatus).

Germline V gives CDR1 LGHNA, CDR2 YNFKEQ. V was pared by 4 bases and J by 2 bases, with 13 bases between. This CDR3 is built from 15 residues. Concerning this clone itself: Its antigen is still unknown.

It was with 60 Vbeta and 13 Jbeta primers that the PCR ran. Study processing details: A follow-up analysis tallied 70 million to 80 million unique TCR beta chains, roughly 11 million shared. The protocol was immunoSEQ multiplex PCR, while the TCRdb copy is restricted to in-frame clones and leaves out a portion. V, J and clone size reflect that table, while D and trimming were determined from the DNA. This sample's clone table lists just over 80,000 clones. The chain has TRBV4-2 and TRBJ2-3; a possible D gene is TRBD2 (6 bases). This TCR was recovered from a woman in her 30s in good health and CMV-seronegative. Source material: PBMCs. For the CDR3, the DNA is TGTGCCAGCAGCCGGAGGGACGGCCACACAGATACGCAGTATTTT. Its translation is CASSRRDGHTDTQYF.